The 28 T cell receptor beta chains below all came from one sample that was sequenced in a study of T cell changes during pregnancy in multiple sclerosis. Method: immunoSEQ multiplex PCR; TCRdb's copy keeps in-frame clones and lacks some. The sample holds about 11,000 clones, around 94% seen once. The material sequenced was CD4+ T cells from peripheral blood mononuclear cells, taken before pregnancy. The receptors stem from a female donor with multiple sclerosis, enrolled in a pregnancy study.

The chain has TRBV6-1 and TRBJ2-5, with 7 nucleotides matching TRBD2. The V gene's germline CDR1 is MNHNS and CDR2 SASEGT. This CDR3 spans 16 amino acids. After removal of 3 bases from V and 5 bases from J, the junction contained 12 bases not matched to a gene. The CDR3 sequence is CASSDPRGEGLETQYF. DNA for the CDR3: TGTGCCAGCAGTGACCCCCGGGGGGAGGGATTGGAGACCCAGTACTTC.

The chain employs TRBV5-4 and TRBJ1-6, with 9 bases that match TRBD1. This CDR3 has 14 amino acids. V dropped 5 bases and J dropped 5; count of bases not matched to a gene: 2. Germline values: CDR1 SGHNT, CDR2 YYREEE (reference sequence). The CDR3 DNA reads TGTGCCAGCAGGAGGACAGGGGATAATTCACCCCTCCACTTT. This codes for CASRRTGDNSPLHF.

V usage is TRBV9 and J usage is TRBJ2-4, with TRBD1 identical over 8 bases. The CDR3 sequence is 17 residues long. J was trimmed by 5 bases and V by 4 bases; bases with no gene match: 14. Looked up from germline, CDR1 is SGDLS and CDR2 is YYNGEE. DNA for the CDR3: TGTGCCAGCAGCCCAAGAACAGGGGGAGTACTCGAAAACATTCAGTACTTC. It codes for CASSPRTGGVLENIQYF.

This chain uses TRBV7-6 with TRBJ2-1; D uncertain. Germline V gene data show CDR1 as SGHVS and CDR2 as FNYEAQ. The CDR3 loop spans 14 amino acids. With 3 bases removed from V and 5 bases from J, the gap between germline ends came to 11 bases. The DNA of the CDR3 is TGTGCCAGCAGCTTCCTACCAAAGAACAATGAGCAGTTCTTC. It specifies CASSFLPKNNEQFF.

The genes are TRBV7-3 and TRBJ2-7, with 7 bases that match TRBD1. The CDR3 loop spans 13 amino acids. V was pared by 4 bases and J by 2 bases, with 2 bases of the junction left unmatched. Per the germline V gene, CDR1 is SGHTA and CDR2 is FQGTGA. CDR3 amino acids: CASSSTGTYEQYF. CDR3 in DNA: TGTGCCAGCAGCTCGACAGGGACCTACGAGCAGTACTTC.

The chain joins TRBV2 to TRBJ2-3; 10 nucleotides match TRBD2. The CDR3 runs 15 residues. Germline values: CDR1 SNHLY, CDR2 FYNNEI. J lost 2 bases, V lost 6 bases, and 5 bases had no gene match. The CDR3 DNA reads TGTGCCAGCAGAGAACTAGCGGGACCCACAGATACGCAGTATTTT. Its translation: CASRELAGPTDTQYF.

This clone has just one count. The chain recombines TRBV14 with TRBJ1-4, with a possible D match to TRBD1 (6 bases). The CDR3 has 17 residues. Germline loops: CDR1 SGHDN, CDR2 FVKESK. V was pared by 0 bases and J by 5 bases, with 16 bases between. This CDR3 is CASSQDLRPGANEKLFF. The DNA of the CDR3 is TGTGCCAGCAGCCAAGATCTAAGACCAGGGGCCAATGAAAAACTGTTTTTT. The full variable domain, with the rest looked up from reference TRBV14 and TRBJ1-4, is EAGVTQFPSHSVIEKGQTVTLRCDPISGHDNLYWYRRVMGKEIKFLLHFVKESKQDESGMPNNRFLAERTGGTYSTLKVQPAELEDSGVYFCASSQDLRPGANEKLFFGSGTQLSVL.

This rearrangement joins TRBV29-1 to TRBJ1-2, with D unresolved. Germline V gene data show CDR1 as SQVTM and CDR2 as ANQGSEA. The CDR3 loop spans 12 amino acids. The V and J ends lost 7 bases and 2 bases respectively, with 11 bases between them. CDR3 nucleotides: TGCAGCGGGGGAGCGAGGAACTATGGCTACACCTTC. Its translation: CSGGARNYGYTF.

The V and J genes are TRBV6-1 and TRBJ2-1; TRBD1 matches 9 bases. The CDR3 totals 15 residues. In germline, CDR1 is MNHNS, CDR2 SASEGT. V shed 4 bases, J shed 3 bases, and the junction held 4 bases outside the gene matches. CDR3 protein: CASSGRDRDYNEQFF. The CDR3 DNA is TGTGCCAGCAGTGGCCGGGACAGGGACTACAATGAGCAGTTCTTC.

V usage is TRBV4-1 and J usage is TRBJ2-3; D unresolved. The CDR3 is 16 amino acids. V dropped 1 base and J dropped 0 bases, with 11 bases sitting between them. From germline, CDR1 is MGHRA and CDR2 YSYEKL. CDR3 nucleotides: TGCGCCAGCAGCCAAGGAAGAGGAACTAGCACAGATACGCAGTATTTT. It codes for CASSQGRGTSTDTQYF.

V and J are TRBV29-1 and TRBJ1-1; the D gene is possibly TRBD1 (6 bases). There are 15 residues in the CDR3. Trimming took off 1 base at V and 6 bases at J, with 18 bases between the two ends. Germline CDR1 SQVTM, CDR2 ANQGSEA. The CDR3 sequence: CSVEVSRGFSPEAFF. CDR3 nucleotide sequence: TGCAGCGTTGAAGTCTCCAGGGGTTTCAGTCCTGAAGCTTTCTTT.

The chain employs TRBV5-4 and TRBJ2-2, with D possibly being TRBD2 (6 bases). The CDR3 extends over 14 amino acids. In germline, CDR1 is SGHNT, CDR2 YYREEE (reference sequence). Trimming cost V 4 bases and J 4 bases, with 11 bases left between them. The CDR3 here is CASSNASVTGELFF. Here the CDR3 DNA reads TGTGCCAGCAGCAACGCTAGCGTCACCGGGGAGCTGTTTTTT. Together with reference TRBV5-4 and TRBJ2-2, the CDR3 gives the full variable domain: ETGVTQSPTHLIKTRGQQVTLRCSSQSGHNTVSWYQQALGQGPQFIFQYYREEENGRGNFPPRFSGLQFPNYSSELNVNALELDDSALYLCASSNASVTGELFFGEGSRLTVL.

This chain links TRBV30 with TRBJ1-1; 8 nucleotides line up with TRBD1. CDR3 length equals 14 residues. Trimming took 7 bases from V and 2 from J; bases not matched to a gene: 9. Germline loops: CDR1 GTSNPN, CDR2 SVGIG (reference sequence). The CDR3 DNA sequence: TGTGCCTCTCAACCGGGACAGGCTAACACTGAAGCTTTCTTT. It yields the protein CASQPGQANTEAFF.

This clone showed up just once. The J gene is TRBJ2-1, the V gene TRBV9; 7 nucleotides align to TRBD1. Trimming removed 4 bases from V and 1 base from J; junction bases left unmatched: 11. Germline-derived CDR1 and CDR2 are SGDLS and YYNGEE. The CDR3 length is 17 residues. CDR3 in amino acids: CASSMAGTVNSYNEQFF. The CDR3 DNA sequence: TGTGCCAGCAGCATGGCCGGGACAGTGAATTCCTACAATGAGCAGTTCTTC.

The rearrangement links TRBV18 to TRBJ2-4; 9 bases map to TRBD2. The CDR3 is 18 amino acids. In germline, CDR1 is KGHSH, CDR2 LQKENI. The V gene end was trimmed by 2 bases and the J gene end by 6 bases; junction bases not matched to a gene: 14. CDR3 amino acids: CASSPFVPAGGGLNIQYF. The CDR3 DNA sequence: TGTGCCAGCTCACCATTCGTCCCAGCGGGGGGCGGATTAAACATTCAGTACTTC. The whole variable domain, filled in from reference TRBV18 and TRBJ2-4, reads NAGVMQNPRHLVRRRGQEARLRCSPMKGHSHVYWYRQLPEEGLKFMVYLQKENIIDESGMPKERFSAEFPKEGPSILRIQQVVRGDSAAYFCASSPFVPAGGGLNIQYFGAGTRLSVL.

The chain has TRBV4-1 and TRBJ2-2; D is perhaps TRBD1 (6 bases). Deletions cut 1 base from V and 2 bases from J, with 17 bases between. Germline assignment: CDR1 MGHRA and CDR2 YSYEKL. The CDR3 consists of 18 residues. The CDR3 loop reads CASSQGVVGQFNTGELFF. Here the CDR3 DNA reads TGCGCCAGCAGCCAAGGGGTCGTAGGACAGTTCAACACCGGGGAGCTGTTTTTT.

The chain has TRBV5-4 and TRBJ2-3; D is perhaps TRBD1 (6 bases). This CDR3 comprises 14 residues. CDR1 and CDR2 from the germline V gene are SGHNT and YYREEE (reference sequence). V lost 3 bases to trimming and J lost 2 bases, with 10 bases between them. CDR3 DNA: TGTGCCAGCAGCTCAGGGGACCACACAGATACGCAGTATTTT. Translating gives CASSSGDHTDTQYF.

This clone was recorded only once. The chain couples TRBV5-4 to TRBJ2-7; possible D gene TRBD1, 5 bases. The CDR3 contains 12 residues. The V and J ends lost 4 bases and 3 bases respectively, with 8 bases between them. Looked up from germline, CDR1 is SGHNT and CDR2 is YYREEE (reference sequence). CDR3 coding DNA: TGTGCCAGCAGCCCGGACAACTACGAGCAGTACTTC. It encodes CASSPDNYEQYF. Variable domain in full (rest from reference TRBV5-4 and TRBJ2-7): ETGVTQSPTHLIKTRGQQVTLRCSSQSGHNTVSWYQQALGQGPQFIFQYYREEENGRGNFPPRFSGLQFPNYSSELNVNALELDDSALYLCASSPDNYEQYFGPGTRLTVT.

The chain recombines TRBV7-3 with TRBJ2-1; 8 bases line up with TRBD1. CDR3 size: 15 residues. Germline V CDR1 and CDR2: SGHTA, FQGTGA. After removal of 5 bases from V and 1 base from J, the junction contained 4 bases not matched to a gene. CDR3 amino acids: CASSPWTGSYNEQFF. The CDR3 DNA is TGTGCCAGCAGCCCCTGGACAGGGTCCTACAATGAGCAGTTCTTC. Looking up the rest from reference TRBV7-3 and TRBJ2-1 gives the full variable domain: GAGVSQTPSNKVTEKGKYVELRCDPISGHTALYWYRQSLGQGPEFLIYFQGTGAADDSGLPNDRFFAVRPEGSVSTLKIQRTERGDSAVYLCASSPWTGSYNEQFFGPGTRLTVL.

V usage is TRBV7-8 and J usage is TRBJ2-1; 7 bases are shared with TRBD1. The CDR3 has 13 residues. Germline V gene lookup returns CDR1 SGHVS and CDR2 FQNEAQ. Germline trimming cut 5 bases from V and 8 bases from J; bases unmatched to any gene: 6. Written as DNA, the CDR3 is TGTGCCAGCAGCCCCGGGACAGACGATGAGCAGTTCTTC. Translation: CASSPGTDDEQFF.

The count of this clone is one. The genes are TRBV7-8 and TRBJ1-5; D possibly corresponds to TRBD1 (5 bases). The CDR3 is made up of 16 amino acids. Trimming pared 4 bases from V and 0 bases from J, leaving 13 bases between. Germline lookup yields CDR1 SGHVS and CDR2 FQNEAQ. The CDR3 reads CASSSTRVYSNQPQHF. CDR3 bases: TGTGCCAGCAGCTCAACCAGGGTATATAGCAATCAGCCCCAGCATTTT.

This clone was seen only once. The V call is TRBV6-4, the J call TRBJ1-1, with 8 bases fitting TRBD1. Trimming cost V 3 bases and J 10 bases; bases outside gene matches: 7. The CDR3 sequence is 13 residues long. Germline loops: CDR1 MRHNA, CDR2 SNTAGT. DNA for the CDR3: TGTGCCAGCAGTGAGGACAGGGCGGCGTCAGCTTTCTTT. Translated: CASSEDRAASAFF.

J is TRBJ1-2 and V is TRBV5-4; TRBD1 matches at 8 bases. V shed 4 bases and J 8 bases; nucleotides not matched to a gene: 7. Germline loops: CDR1 SGHNT, CDR2 YYREEE (reference sequence). CDR3 length equals 13 residues. The CDR3 nucleotides are TGTGCCAGCAGCCAGGACAGGGCTGGGGGCTACACCTTC. Amino acid sequence: CASSQDRAGGYTF.

The chain uses TRBV25-1 and TRBJ2-7; 8 bases agree with TRBD2. Per germline, CDR1 MGHDK and CDR2 SYGVNS. V was clipped by 6 bases and J by 4 bases; unmatched bases: 5. The CDR3 is 13 residues long. DNA of the CDR3: TGTGCCAGCAGCCGTCCTAGCGGGTACGAGCAGTACTTC. Its translation is CASSRPSGYEQYF.

V gene TRBV5-6 combines with J gene TRBJ2-1; tentatively, D is TRBD2 (5 bases). The CDR3 has 15 amino acids. Germline-derived CDR1 and CDR2 are SGHDT and YYEEEE. Deletions cut 3 bases from V and 7 bases from J, with 17 bases between. CDR3 DNA sequence: TGTGCCAGCAGCTACCTGCGCGGGTCTGGGAATGAGCAGTTCTTC. Residues: CASSYLRGSGNEQFF.

The chain couples TRBV9 to TRBJ2-1; 7 bases match TRBD1. From germline, CDR1 is SGDLS and CDR2 YYNGEE. With V trimmed by 3 bases and J by 8 bases, 5 bases remained unmatched. The CDR3 totals 13 residues. The CDR3 DNA sequence: TGTGCCAGCAGCGCGACAGGGTTGGATGAGCAGTTCTTC. Its protein is CASSATGLDEQFF.

The V and J genes are TRBV2 and TRBJ1-4; D possibly corresponds to TRBD1 (5 bases). This CDR3 is built from 14 residues. CDR1 is SNHLY and CDR2 is FYNNEI in the germline V gene. V lost 8 bases to trimming and J lost 8 bases, with 18 bases between them. CDR3 sequence: CASDKGSGGEKLFF. The CDR3 DNA is TGTGCCAGCGACAAAGGTTCGGGGGGAGAAAAACTGTTTTTT.

The chain joins TRBV19 to TRBJ1-1, with D possibly TRBD1 on 5 matching bases. V lost 3 bases, J lost 0 bases, and 8 bases lay in between. Germline V gene sequence: CDR1 LNHDA, CDR2 SQIVND (reference sequence). CDR3 length: 14 amino acids. The CDR3 loop is CASSIIGVNTEAFF. The DNA of the CDR3 is TGTGCCAGTAGTATTATAGGGGTGAACACTGAAGCTTTCTTT.